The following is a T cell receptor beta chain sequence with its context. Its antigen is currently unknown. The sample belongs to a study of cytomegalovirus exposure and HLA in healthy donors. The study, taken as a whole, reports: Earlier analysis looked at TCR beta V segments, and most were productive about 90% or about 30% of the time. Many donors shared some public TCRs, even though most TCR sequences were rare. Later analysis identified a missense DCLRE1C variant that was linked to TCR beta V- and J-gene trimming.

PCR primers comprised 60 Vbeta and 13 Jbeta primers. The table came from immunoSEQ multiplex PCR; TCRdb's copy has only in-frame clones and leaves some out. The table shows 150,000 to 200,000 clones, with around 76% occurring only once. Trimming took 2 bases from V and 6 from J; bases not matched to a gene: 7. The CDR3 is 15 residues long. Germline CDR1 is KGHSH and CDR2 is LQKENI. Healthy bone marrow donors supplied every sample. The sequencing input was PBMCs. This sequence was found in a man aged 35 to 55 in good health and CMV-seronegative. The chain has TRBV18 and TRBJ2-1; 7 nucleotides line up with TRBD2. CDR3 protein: CASSPVLADSNEQFF. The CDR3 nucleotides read TGTGCCAGCTCACCAGTTCTAGCGGATTCCAATGAGCAGTTCTTC.